Listed here are 3 T cell receptor beta chains from one sample, sequenced in a study of cytomegalovirus exposure and HLA in healthy donors. PCR amplification relied on 60 Vbeta primers (plus 13 Jbeta primers). Clones were read by immunoSEQ multiplex PCR, and TCRdb kept only the in-frame ones, dropping some. The sample records some 100,000 clones, 70% to 80% being singletons. The sample consisted of PBMCs. These TCRs come from a woman between 40 and 50 years old in good health and CMV-seropositive.

The chain is built from TRBV30 and TRBJ2-7; 7 positions match TRBD2. Germline-derived CDR1 and CDR2 are GTSNPN and SVGIG (reference sequence). This CDR3 has 12 residues. J lost 0 bases, V lost 5 bases, and 1 base had no gene match. The CDR3: CAWASGSYEQYF. CDR3 nucleotide sequence: TGTGCCTGGGCTAGCGGCTCCTACGAGCAGTACTTC.

V usage is TRBV30 and J usage is TRBJ1-3; D is unresolved. Germline V gives CDR1 GTSNPN, CDR2 SVGIG (reference sequence). The ends were cut back, 2 bases at V and 2 bases at J, with 16 bases in the middle. The CDR3 runs 16 residues. The CDR3 region is CAWSYGGSLTGNTIYF. CDR3 nucleotide sequence: TGTGCCTGGAGTTATGGTGGTAGCCTGACTGGAAACACCATATATTTT.

This clone has just a few counts. This chain uses TRBV19 with TRBJ1-5; D gene ambiguous. Trimming stripped 3 bases from V and 7 bases from J, with 16 bases between. This CDR3 spans 15 amino acids. CDR1 is LNHDA, CDR2 SQIVND, per germline (reference sequence). The DNA for the CDR3 is TGTGCCAGTAGTATCCTGGGAGAGTGGGAGCAGCCCCAGCATTTT. Protein: CASSILGEWEQPQHF.